This TCR beta chain was documented in a study of cytomegalovirus exposure and HLA in healthy donors. About this clone itself: Its matching antigen is unknown.

Regarding the study as a whole: CMV serostatus was the sole immune exposure data available.

This CDR3 comprises 15 residues. Germline V lookup: CDR1 SNHLY, CDR2 FYNNEI. V dropped 10 bases and J dropped 1; count of bases not matched to a gene: 12. Primers: 60 Vbeta forward and 13 Jbeta reverse. Only in-frame clones appear in the TCRdb table, and some are missing; sequencing was by immunoSEQ multiplex PCR. The sample consists of roughly 150,000 clones, approximately 80% of them appearing once. This sequence was found in a man younger than 35 in good health and CMV-seropositive. The specimen sequenced was PBMCs. The chain links TRBV2 to TRBJ2-5; TRBD1 agrees at 7 bases. The CDR3 here is CATQSEQGTQETQYF. The CDR3 bases are TGTGCCACCCAGTCGGAACAGGGGACCCAAGAGACCCAGTACTTC.